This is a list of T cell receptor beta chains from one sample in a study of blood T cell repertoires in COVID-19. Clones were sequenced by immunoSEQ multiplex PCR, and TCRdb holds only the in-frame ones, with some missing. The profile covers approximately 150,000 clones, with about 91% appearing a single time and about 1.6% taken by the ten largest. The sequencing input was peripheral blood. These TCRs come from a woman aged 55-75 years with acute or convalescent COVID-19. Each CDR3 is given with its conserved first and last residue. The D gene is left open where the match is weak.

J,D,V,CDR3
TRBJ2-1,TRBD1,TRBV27,CASRGTGLFYNEQFF
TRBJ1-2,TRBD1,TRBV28,CASRGTGTGHYGYTF
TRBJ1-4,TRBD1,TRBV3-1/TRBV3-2,CASSQGQDNEKLFF
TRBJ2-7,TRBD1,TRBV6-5,CASSYRGQGAEQYF
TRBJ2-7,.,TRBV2,CASSEFTGLVEQYF
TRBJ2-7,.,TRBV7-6,CASSPWGTSSYEQYF
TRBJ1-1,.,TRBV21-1,CASSKAWGGNTEAFF
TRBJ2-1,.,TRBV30,CAYQPQTRYNEQFF
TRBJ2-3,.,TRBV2,CASSELRRITDTQYF
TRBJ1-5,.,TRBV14,CASSQDSNNQPQHF
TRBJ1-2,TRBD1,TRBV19,CASKRDRGHGGYTF
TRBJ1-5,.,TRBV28,CASSLLTSPDQPQHF
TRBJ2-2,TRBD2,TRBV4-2,CASSQDWTSQAELFF
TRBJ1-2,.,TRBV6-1,CASSERQGIYGYTF
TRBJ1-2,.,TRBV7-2,CASSLAGALGATNYGYTF
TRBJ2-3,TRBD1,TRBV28,CASSSGQGTDTQYF
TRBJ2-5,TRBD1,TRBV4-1,CASSQEDRGGETQYF
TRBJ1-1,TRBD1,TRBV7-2,CASSPGQATEAFF
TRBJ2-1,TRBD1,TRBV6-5,CASSYSGTGDYNEQFF
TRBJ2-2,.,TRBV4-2,CASSRGLITGELFF
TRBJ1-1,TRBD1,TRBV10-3,CAIRPTGGENPEAFF
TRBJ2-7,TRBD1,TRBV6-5,CASRLTGSIYEQYF
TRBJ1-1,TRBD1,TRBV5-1,CASSRQGLDTEAFF
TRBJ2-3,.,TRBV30,CAWNVVEDTQYF
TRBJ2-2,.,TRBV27,CASSRQRLNTGELFF
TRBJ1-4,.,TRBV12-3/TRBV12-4,CASSLDGNEKLFF
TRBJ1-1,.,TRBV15,CATSPRPIQVSMNTEAFF
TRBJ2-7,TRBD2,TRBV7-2,CASSLAVAGYYEQYF
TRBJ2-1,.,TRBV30,CAWAGSRNEQFF
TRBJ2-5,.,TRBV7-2,CASSLALAGNDETQYF
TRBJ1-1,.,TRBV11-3,CASSRNPDSEAFF
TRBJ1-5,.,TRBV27,CASRNSDTRKGQPQHF
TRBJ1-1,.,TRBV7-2,CASSLVESMNTEAFF
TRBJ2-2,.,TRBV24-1,CATSGPAPRKGYTGELFF
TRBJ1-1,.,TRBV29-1,CSVEEWASSEAFF
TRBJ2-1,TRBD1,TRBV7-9,CASSSRQGAYNEQFF
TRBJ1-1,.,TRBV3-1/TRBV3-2,CASSRGLGAFF
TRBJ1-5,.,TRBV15,CATSRDAGMGMGNQPQHF
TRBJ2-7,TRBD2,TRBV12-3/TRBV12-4,CASSRGGEQYF
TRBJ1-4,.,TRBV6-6,CASSYGQTNEKLFF
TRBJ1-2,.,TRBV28,CASSLGGYAGYTF
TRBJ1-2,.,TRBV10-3,CAISEYEGIGGYTF
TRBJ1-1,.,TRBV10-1,CASKGGGNTEAFF
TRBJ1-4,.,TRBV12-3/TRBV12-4,CASRPTAEKLFF
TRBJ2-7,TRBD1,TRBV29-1,CSAGQGAFFEQYF
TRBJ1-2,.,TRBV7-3,CASRAPPGGYTF
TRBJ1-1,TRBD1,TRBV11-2,CASSLSSDRFMNTEAFF
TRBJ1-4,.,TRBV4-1,CASSQGASNEKLFF
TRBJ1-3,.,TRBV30,CAWSVQGASSGNTIYF
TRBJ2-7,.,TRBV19,CASSIGVRVDSEQYF
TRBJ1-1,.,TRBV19,CASSIRGGRGNTEAFF